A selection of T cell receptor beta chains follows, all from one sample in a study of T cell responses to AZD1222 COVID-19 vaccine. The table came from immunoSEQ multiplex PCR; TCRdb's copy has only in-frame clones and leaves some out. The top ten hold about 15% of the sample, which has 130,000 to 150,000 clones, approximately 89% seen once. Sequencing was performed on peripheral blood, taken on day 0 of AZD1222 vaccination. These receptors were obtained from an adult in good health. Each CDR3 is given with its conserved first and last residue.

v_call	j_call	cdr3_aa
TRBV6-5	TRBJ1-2	CASSYSGAGNHYGYTF
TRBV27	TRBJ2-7	CASSFLPSYEQYF
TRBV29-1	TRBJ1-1	CSVRVQAGGGAFF
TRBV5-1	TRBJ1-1	CASSSPPYTEAFF
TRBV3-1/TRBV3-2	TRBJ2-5	CASSFTGSGETQYF
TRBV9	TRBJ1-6	CASSVEQNSPLHF
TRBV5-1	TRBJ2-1	CASSGTTNSYNEQFF
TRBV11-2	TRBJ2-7	CASRRWGIGSYEQYF
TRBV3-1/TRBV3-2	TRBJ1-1	CASGGGPGDTEAFF
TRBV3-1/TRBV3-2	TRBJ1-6	CASTQRDRYNSPLHF
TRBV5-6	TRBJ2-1	CASSGVLYEQFF
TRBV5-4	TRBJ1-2	CASSFRGVANYGYTF
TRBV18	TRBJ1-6	CASSPGTGDSPLHF
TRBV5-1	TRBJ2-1	CASSHGSGGAKEQFF
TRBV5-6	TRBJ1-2	CASSTIGSYGYTF
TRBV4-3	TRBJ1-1	CASSQDLMRPNTEAFF
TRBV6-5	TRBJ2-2	CASSYQGPVGELFF
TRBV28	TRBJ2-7	CASSSHKAGSYEQYF
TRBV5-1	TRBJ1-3	CASNPGHLLGNTIYF
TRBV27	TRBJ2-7	CASSSLLRDRGDYEQYF
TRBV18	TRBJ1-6	CASSPAGRNSPLHF
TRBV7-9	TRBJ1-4	CASSRPGGGEKLFF
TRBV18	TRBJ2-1	CASSLGRVVNNEQFF
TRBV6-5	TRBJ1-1	CASSSKKRSEAFF
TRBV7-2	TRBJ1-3	CASSPTGALYSGNTIYF
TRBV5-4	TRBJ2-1	CASSPGTSGGASYNEQFF